Each of the 5 T cell receptor beta chains below was sequenced from the same sample in a study of blood T cell repertoires in COVID-19. Using immunoSEQ multiplex PCR, the repertoire was profiled, and TCRdb retains in-frame clones only, with some absent. The repertoire holds about 130,000 clones, with less than 85% as singletons. Specimen: peripheral blood. Receptor source: a woman aged 55-70 years with acute or convalescent COVID-19.

The V gene is TRBV18, the J gene TRBJ1-5; D uncertain. The length of the CDR3 is 15 residues. The V end lost 3 bases, the J end lost 7 bases, and 16 bases lay between the germline ends. Germline V gives CDR1 KGHSH, CDR2 LQKENI. The CDR3 here is CASSPLNEAGQPQHF. In nucleotides, the CDR3 is TGTGCCAGCTCACCCCTGAATGAGGCGGGACAGCCCCAGCATTTT.

This CDR3 is CASFKTGAPGPYGYTF. In nucleotides, the CDR3 is TGTGCCAGTTTCAAGACAGGGGCACCAGGGCCCTATGGCTACACCTTC. The V call is TRBV19, the J call TRBJ1-2; 8 nucleotides agree with TRBD1. V lost 8 bases, J lost 4 bases, and 15 bases stayed unmatched. CDR3 length: 16 amino acids. Germline CDR1 LNHDA, CDR2 SQIVND (reference sequence).

The chain carries TRBV2 and TRBJ1-2, with 8 positions matching TRBD1. In germline, CDR1 is SNHLY, CDR2 FYNNEI. Trimming at V came to 6 bases and at J to 8 bases, leaving 5 bases not matched to a gene. CDR3 length equals 12 residues. The CDR3 loop reads CASSGQGQGYTF. In DNA form, the CDR3 reads TGTGCCAGCAGCGGACAGGGCCAAGGCTACACCTTC. The full variable domain, with the rest looked up from reference TRBV2 and TRBJ1-2, is EPEVTQTPSHQVTQMGQEVILRCVPISNHLYFYWYRQILGQKVEFLVSFYNNEISEKSEIFDDQFSVERPDGSNFTLKIRSTKLEDSAMYFCASSGQGQGYTFGSGTRLTVV.

The chain has TRBV3-1 (or the pseudogene TRBV3-2) and TRBJ2-1; D may be TRBD2 (6 bases). V was shortened by 3 bases and J by 7 bases, with 19 bases between the two germline ends. This CDR3 spans 16 amino acids. Germline CDR1 is LGHDT and CDR2 is YNNKEL (reference sequence). CDR3 coding DNA: TGTGCCAGCAGCCAGGCCCGAGCGGGCCGAGGAAATGAGCAGTTCTTC. Encoded protein: CASSQARAGRGNEQFF.

The J gene is TRBJ2-3, the V gene TRBV20-1; 9 nucleotides agree with TRBD2. Losses at the gene ends were 3 bases for V and 4 bases for J; bases not matched to a gene: 5. The germline V gene has CDR1 DFQATT and CDR2 SNEGSKA (reference sequence). The length of the CDR3 is 14 residues. CDR3 DNA sequence: TGCAGTGCTAGTGTGGCGGGGGGGCCAGATACGCAGTATTTT. It specifies CSASVAGGPDTQYF.